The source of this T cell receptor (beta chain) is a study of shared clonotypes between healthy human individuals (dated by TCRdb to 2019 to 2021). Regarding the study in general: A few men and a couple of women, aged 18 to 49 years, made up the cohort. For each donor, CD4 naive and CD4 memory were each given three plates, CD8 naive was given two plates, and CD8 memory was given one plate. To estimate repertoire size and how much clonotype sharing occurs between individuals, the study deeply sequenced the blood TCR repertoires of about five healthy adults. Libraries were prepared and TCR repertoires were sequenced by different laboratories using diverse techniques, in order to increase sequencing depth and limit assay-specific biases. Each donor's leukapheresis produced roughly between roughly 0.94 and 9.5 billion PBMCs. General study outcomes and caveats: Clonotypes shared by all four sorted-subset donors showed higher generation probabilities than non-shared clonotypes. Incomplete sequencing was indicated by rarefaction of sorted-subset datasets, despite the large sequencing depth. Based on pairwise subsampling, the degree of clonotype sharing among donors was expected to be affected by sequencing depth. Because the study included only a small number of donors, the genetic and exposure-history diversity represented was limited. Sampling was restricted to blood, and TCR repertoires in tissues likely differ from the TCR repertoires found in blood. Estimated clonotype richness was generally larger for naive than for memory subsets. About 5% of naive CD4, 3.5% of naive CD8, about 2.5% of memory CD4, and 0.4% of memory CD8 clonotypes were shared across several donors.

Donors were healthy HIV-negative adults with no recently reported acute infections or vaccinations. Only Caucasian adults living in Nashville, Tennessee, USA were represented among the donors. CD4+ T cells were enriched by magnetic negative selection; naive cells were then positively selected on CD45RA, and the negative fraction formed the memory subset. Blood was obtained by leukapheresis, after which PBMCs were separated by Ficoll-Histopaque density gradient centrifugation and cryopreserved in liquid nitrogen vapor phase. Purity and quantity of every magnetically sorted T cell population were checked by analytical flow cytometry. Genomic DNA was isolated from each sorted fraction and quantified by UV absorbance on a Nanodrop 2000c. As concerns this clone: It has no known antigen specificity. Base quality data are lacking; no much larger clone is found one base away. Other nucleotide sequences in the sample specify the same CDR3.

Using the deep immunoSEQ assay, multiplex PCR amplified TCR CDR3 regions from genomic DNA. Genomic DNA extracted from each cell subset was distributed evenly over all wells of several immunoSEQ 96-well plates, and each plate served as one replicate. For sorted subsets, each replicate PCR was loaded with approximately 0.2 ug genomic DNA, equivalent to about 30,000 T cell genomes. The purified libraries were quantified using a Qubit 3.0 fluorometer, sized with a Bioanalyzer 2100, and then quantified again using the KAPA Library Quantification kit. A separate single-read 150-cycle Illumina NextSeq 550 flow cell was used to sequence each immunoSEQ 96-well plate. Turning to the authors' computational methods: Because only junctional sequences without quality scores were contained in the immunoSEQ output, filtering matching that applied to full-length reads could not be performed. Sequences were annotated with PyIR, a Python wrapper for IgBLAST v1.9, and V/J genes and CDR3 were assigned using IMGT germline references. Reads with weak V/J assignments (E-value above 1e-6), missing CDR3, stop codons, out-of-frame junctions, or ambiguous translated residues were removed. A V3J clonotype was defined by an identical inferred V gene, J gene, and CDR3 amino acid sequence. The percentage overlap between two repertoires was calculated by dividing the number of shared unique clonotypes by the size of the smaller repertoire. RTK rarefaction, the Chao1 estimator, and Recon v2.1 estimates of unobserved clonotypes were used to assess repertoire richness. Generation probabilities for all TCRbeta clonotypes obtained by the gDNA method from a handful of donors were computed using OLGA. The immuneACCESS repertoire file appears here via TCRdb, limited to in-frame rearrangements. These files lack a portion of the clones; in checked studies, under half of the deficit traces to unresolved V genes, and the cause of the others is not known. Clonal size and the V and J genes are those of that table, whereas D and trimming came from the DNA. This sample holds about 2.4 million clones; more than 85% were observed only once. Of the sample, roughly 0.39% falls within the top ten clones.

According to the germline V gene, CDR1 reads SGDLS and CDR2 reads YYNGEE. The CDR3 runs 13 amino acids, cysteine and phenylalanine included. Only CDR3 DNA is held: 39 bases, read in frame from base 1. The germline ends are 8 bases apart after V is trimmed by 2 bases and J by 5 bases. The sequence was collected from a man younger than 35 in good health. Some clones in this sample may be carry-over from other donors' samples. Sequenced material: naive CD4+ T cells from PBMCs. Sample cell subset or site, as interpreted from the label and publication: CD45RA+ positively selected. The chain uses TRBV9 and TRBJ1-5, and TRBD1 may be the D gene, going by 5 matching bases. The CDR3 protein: CASSVAGDQPQHF. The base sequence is TGTGCCAGCAGCGTCGCGGGGGATCAGCCCCAGCATTTT.